This TCR beta chain was sequenced for a study of STAT3 mutations in large granular lymphocyte leukemia. Overall study results and limits: Every T-LGLL patient had at least one immunodominant TCRbeta clonotype. In several patients, dominant TCR clone burden exceeded STAT3 mutant burden. All newly emerging clones after therapy were STAT3 wild type.

CDR1 is SGHRS and CDR2 is YFSETQ in the germline V gene. Unmatched junction bases numbered 5, after V lost 4 bases and J lost 2 bases. CDR3 length: 14 residues. About 40,000 productive templates were obtained per sample on average. TCRdb keeps only in-frame clones here, not all; method: immunoSEQ multiplex PCR. This sample carries roughly 3,200 clones, roughly 90% of them seen once, and the ten largest clones take 40% to 60%. On this clone itself: Its antigen is not known.

Sequenced input: peripheral blood mononuclear cells. The chain couples TRBV5-1 to TRBJ1-2; 7 bases line up with TRBD1. This clonotype originated in a man between 35 and 55 years old with T-cell large granular lymphocyte leukemia. Some clones in this sample may be carry-over from other donors' samples. The CDR3 bases are TGCGCCAGCAGCCCCCAGGGGGTGAACTATGGCTACACCTTC. Its translation: CASSPQGVNYGYTF.